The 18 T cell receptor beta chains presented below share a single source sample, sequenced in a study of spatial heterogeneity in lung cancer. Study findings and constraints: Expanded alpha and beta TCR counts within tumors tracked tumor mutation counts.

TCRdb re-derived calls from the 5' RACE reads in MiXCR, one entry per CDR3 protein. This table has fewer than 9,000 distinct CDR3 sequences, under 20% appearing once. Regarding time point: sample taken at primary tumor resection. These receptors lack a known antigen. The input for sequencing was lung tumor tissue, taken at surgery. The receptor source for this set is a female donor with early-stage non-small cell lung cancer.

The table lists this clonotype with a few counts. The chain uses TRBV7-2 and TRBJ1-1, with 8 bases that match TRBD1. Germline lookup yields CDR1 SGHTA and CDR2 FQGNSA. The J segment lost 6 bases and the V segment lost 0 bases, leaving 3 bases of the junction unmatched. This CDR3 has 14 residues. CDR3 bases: TGTGCCAGCAGCTTAGCCAGGGGGCGTTCTGAAGCTTTCTTT. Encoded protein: CASSLARGRSEAFF.

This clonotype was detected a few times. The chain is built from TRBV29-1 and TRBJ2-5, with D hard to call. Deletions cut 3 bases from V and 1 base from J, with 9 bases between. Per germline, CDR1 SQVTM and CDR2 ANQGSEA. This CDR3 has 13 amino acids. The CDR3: CSVDASTQETQYF. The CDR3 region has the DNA TGCAGCGTTGATGCCAGTACCCAAGAGACCCAGTACTTC.

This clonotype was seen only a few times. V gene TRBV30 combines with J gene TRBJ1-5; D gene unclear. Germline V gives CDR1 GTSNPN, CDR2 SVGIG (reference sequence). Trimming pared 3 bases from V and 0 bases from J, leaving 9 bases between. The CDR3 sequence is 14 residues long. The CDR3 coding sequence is TGTGCCTGGAGAATGCAAGGTAGCAATCAGCCCCAGCATTTT. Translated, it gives CAWRMQGSNQPQHF.

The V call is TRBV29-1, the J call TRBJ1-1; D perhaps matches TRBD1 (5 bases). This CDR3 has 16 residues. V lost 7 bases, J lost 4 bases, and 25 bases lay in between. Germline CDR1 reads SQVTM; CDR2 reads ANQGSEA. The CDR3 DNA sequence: TGCAGCGCCCGAGAGGGCTCGGGCATTGGGGGCACTGAAGCTTTCTTT. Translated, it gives CSAREGSGIGGTEAFF.

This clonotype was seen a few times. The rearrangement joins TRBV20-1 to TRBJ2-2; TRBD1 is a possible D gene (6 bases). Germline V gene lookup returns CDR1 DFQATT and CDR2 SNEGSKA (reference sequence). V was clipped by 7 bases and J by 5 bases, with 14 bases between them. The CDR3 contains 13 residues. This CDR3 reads CSVRTARTGELFF. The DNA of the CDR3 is TGCAGTGTAAGGACAGCGAGGACCGGGGAGCTGTTTTTT.

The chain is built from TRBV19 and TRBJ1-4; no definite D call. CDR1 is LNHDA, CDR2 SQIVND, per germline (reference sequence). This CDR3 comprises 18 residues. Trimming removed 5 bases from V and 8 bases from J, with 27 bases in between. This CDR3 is CASSSLPAGRFLGEKLFF. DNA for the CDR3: TGTGCCAGTAGTTCACTCCCGGCCGGGCGGTTTCTTGGAGAAAAACTGTTTTTT. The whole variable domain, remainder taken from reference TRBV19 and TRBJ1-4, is DGGITQSPKYLFRKEGQNVTLSCEQNLNHDAMYWYRQDPGQGLRLIYYSQIVNDFQKGDIAEGYSVSREKKESFPLTVTSAQKNPTAFYLCASSSLPAGRFLGEKLFFGSGTQLSVL.

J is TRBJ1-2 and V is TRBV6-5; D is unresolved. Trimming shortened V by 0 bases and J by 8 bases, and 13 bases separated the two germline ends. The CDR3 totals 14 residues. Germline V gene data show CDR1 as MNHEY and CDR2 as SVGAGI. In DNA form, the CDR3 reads TGTGCCAGCAGTTACTCGGGCGCGTCGGGAGGCTACACCTTC. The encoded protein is CASSYSGASGGYTF.

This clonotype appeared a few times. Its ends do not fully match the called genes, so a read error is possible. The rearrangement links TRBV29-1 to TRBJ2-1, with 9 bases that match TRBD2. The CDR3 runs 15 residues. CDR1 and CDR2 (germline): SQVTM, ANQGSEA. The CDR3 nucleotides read TGCAGCGTTGCGACCCTAGCGGGGTCCTTCAATGAGCAGTTCTTC. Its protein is CSVATLAGSFNEQFF.

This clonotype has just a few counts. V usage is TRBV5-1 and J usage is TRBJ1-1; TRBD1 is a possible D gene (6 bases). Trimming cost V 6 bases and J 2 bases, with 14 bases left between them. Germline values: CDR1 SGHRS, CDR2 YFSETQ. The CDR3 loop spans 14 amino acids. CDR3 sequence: CASTRDTLNTEAFF. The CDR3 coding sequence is TGCGCCAGCACCCGGGACACCCTTAACACTGAAGCTTTCTTT. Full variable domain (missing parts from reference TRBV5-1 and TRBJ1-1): KAGVTQTPRYLIKTRGQQVTLSCSPISGHRSVSWYQQTPGQGLQFLFEYFSETQRNKGNFPGRFSGRQFSNSRSEMNVSTLELGDSALYLCASTRDTLNTEAFFGQGTRLTVV.

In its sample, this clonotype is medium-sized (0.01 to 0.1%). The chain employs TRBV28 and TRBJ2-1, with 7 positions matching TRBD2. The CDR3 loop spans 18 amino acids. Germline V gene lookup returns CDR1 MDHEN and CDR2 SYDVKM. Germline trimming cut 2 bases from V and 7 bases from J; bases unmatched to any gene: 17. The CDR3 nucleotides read TGTGCCAGCAGTTTAGAATGGCGGCGGCTAGCGGTGGGGAATGAGCAGTTCTTC. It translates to CASSLEWRRLAVGNEQFF.

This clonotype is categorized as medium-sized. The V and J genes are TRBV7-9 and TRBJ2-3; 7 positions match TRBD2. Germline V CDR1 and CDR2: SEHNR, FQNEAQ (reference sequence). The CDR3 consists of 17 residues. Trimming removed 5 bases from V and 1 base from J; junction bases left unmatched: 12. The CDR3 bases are TGTGCCAGCAGCGGGAGAGCTTCCCGGGGGGGCACAGATACGCAGTATTTT. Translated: CASSGRASRGGTDTQYF.

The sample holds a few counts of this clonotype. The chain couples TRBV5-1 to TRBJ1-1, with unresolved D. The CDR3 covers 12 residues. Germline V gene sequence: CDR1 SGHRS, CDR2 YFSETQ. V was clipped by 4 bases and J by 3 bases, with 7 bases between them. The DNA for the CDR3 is TGCGCCAGCAGCAGCACACACACTGAAGCTTTCTTT. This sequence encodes CASSSTHTEAFF.

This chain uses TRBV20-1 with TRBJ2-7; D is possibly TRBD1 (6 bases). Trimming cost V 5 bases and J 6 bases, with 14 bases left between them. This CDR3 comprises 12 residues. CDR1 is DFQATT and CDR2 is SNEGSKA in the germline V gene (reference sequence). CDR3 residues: CSAASTGSEQYF. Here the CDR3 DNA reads TGCAGTGCTGCGAGTACAGGGAGCGAGCAGTACTTC.

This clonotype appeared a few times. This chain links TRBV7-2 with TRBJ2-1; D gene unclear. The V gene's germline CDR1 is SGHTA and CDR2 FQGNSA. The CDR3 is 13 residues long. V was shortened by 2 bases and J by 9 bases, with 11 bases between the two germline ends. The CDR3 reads CASSLSHRREQFF. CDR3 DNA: TGTGCCAGCAGCTTATCTCATCGGCGTGAGCAGTTCTTC.

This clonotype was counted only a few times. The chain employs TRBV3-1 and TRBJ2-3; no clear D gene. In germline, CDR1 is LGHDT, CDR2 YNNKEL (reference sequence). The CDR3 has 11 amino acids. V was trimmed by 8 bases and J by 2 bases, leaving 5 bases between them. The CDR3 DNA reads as TGTGCCAGCTCGACCACAGATACGCAGTATTTT. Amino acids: CASSTTDTQYF.

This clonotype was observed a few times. CDR3 loop: CASSSGTENSPLHF. CDR3 coding DNA: TGCGCCAGCAGCTCCGGGACCGAGAACTCACCCCTCCACTTT. The chain employs TRBV5-1 and TRBJ1-6, with D perhaps matching TRBD1 (5 bases). Trimming removed 3 bases at V and 10 bases at J, with 14 bases between. The CDR3 runs to 14 residues. Germline assignment: CDR1 SGHRS and CDR2 YFSETQ.

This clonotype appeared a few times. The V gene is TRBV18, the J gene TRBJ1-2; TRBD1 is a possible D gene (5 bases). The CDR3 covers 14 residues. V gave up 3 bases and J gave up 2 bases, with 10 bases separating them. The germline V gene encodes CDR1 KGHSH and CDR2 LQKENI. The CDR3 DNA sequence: TGTGCCAGCTCACCCCCGGGGGGGAACTATGGCTACACCTTC. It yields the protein CASSPPGGNYGYTF.

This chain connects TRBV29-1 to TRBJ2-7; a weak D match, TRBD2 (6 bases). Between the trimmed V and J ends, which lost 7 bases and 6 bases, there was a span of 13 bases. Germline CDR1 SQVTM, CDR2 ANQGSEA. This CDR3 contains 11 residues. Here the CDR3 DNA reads TGCAGCGCAGCTCGGGGGACCGAGCAGTACTTC. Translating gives CSAARGTEQYF.